These T cell receptor beta chains were read from a single sample in a study of T-cell reconstitution after alpha-beta-depleted transplantation in children. TCRdb reprocessed the PCR reads via MiXCR and lists one record per CDR3 protein. The table has about 290,000 distinct CDR3 sequences, 6.5% to 9% seen once. The sequenced sample was peripheral blood, obtained 360 days after TCRalphabeta/CD19-depleted stem cell transplant. These receptors were taken from a female patient between 2 and 15 years old who had a stem cell transplant for Fanconi anemia, so the T cells may come from the graft donor. CDR3s include the opening cysteine and the closing phenylalanine or tryptophan. The D gene is left open where the match is weak. Not all rows give a size; the values are once, few, many and, for expanded clones, a class.

TRBV3-1,TRBJ2-3,NA,NA,CASSQDWEDVSTDTQYF,TGTGCCAGCAGCCAAGATTGGGAAGACGTTAGCACAGATACGCAGTATTTT
TRBV2,TRBJ1-5,few,TRBD1,CASSALDRDNQPQHF,TGTGCCAGCAGTGCCCTGGACAGGGACAATCAGCCCCAGCATTTT
TRBV12-3/TRBV12-4,TRBJ2-1,NA,NA,CASSLVGGASYNEQFF,TGTGCCAGCAGTTTAGTCGGAGGGGCCTCCTACAATGAGCAGTTCTTC
TRBV3-1,TRBJ2-5,few,NA,CASSLGESTGRVGQETQYF,TGTGCCAGCAGCCTGGGGGAGTCGACAGGGAGGGTGGGCCAGGAGACCCAGTACTTC
TRBV7-6,TRBJ2-7,few,NA,CASSLVGGVGSYEQYF,TGTGCCAGCAGCTTAGTGGGTGGTGTCGGCTCCTACGAGCAGTACTTC
TRBV6-1,TRBJ1-5,NA,NA,CASSGRGESNQPQHF,TGTGCCAGCAGTGGGAGAGGGGAAAGCAATCAGCCCCAGCATTTT
TRBV7-2,TRBJ2-1,many,TRBD2,CASSYALLAGDPQQFF,TGTGCCAGCAGCTATGCGCTGCTAGCGGGAGATCCCCAGCAGTTCTTC
TRBV7-6,TRBJ2-2,NA,NA,CASSLAGRGTGELFF,TGTGCCAGCAGCTTAGCAGGCAGAGGCACCGGGGAGCTGTTTTTT
TRBV28,TRBJ2-5,many,NA,CASASLGRWTQYF,TGTGCCAGCGCCTCCCTCGGACGGTGGACCCAGTACTTC
TRBV2,TRBJ1-5,NA,NA,CASSDPTEGEDQPQHF,TGTGCCAGCAGTGACCCCACAGAAGGGGAGGATCAGCCCCAGCATTTT
TRBV30,TRBJ2-7,few,NA,CAWSDQRGPPREQYF,TGTGCCTGGAGTGATCAACGGGGACCTCCTCGGGAGCAGTACTTC
TRBV3-1,TRBJ2-3,many,NA,CASSPVDTRTDTQYF,TGTGCCAGCAGCCCGGTAGACACCCGCACAGATACGCAGTATTTT
TRBV5-1,TRBJ1-2,NA,NA,CASSLVGALADGYTF,TGCGCCAGCAGCTTGGTCGGGGCGTTGGCAGACGGCTACACCTTC
TRBV20-1,TRBJ1-5,NA,TRBD1,CSETGTGGSQPQHF,TGCAGCGAAACCGGGACAGGGGGCTCTCAGCCCCAGCATTTT
TRBV18,TRBJ2-1,NA,NA,CASSPDLSNEQFF,TGTGCCAGCTCACCAGACCTCAGTAATGAGCAGTTCTTC
TRBV4-1,TRBJ2-2,NA,TRBD2,CASSPLIAGVMTGELFF,TGCGCCAGCAGCCCCCTTATAGCGGGGGTGATGACCGGGGAGCTGTTTTTT
TRBV27,TRBJ1-1,many,NA,CASSFAASAEAFF,TGTGCCAGCAGTTTTGCCGCCAGCGCTGAAGCTTTCTTT
TRBV12-3/TRBV12-4,TRBJ2-2,many,TRBD1,CASSQGELDTGELFF,TGTGCCAGCTCCCAGGGGGAATTGGACACCGGGGAGCTGTTTTTT
TRBV20-1,TRBJ2-3,many,TRBD2,CSASPTSGGAWSDTQYF,TGCAGTGCTAGTCCCACTAGCGGGGGGGCCTGGTCAGATACGCAGTATTTT
TRBV5-4,TRBJ2-7,few,TRBD2,CASSLKGLASYEQYF,TGTGCCAGCAGCTTGAAGGGACTAGCTTCCTACGAGCAGTACTTC
TRBV14,TRBJ2-7,many,NA,CASSYIPSEQYF,TGTGCCAGCAGCTACATCCCTTCGGAGCAGTACTTC
TRBV28,TRBJ2-5,many,NA,CASSSTTQYF,TGTGCCAGCAGCTCTACGACCCAGTACTTC
TRBV2,TRBJ1-5,many,NA,CASSGAGRPQHF,TGTGCCAGCAGTGGGGCGGGCCGGCCCCAGCATTTT